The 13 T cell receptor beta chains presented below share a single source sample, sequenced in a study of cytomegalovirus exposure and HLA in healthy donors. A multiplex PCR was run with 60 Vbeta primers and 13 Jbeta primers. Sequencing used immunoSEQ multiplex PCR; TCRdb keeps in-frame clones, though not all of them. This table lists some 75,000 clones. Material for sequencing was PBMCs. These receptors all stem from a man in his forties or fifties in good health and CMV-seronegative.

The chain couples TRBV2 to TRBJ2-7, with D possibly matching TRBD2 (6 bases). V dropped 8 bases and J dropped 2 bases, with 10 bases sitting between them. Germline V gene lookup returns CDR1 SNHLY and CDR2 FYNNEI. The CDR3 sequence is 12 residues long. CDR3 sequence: CASGGEAYEQYF. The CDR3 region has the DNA TGTGCCAGCGGCGGGGAGGCCTACGAGCAGTACTTC.

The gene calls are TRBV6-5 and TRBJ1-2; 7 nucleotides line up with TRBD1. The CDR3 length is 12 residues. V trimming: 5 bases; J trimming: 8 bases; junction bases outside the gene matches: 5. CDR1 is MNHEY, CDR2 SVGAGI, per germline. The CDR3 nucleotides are TGTGCCAGCAGTAGACAGGGATGGGGCTACACCTTC. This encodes CASSRQGWGYTF.

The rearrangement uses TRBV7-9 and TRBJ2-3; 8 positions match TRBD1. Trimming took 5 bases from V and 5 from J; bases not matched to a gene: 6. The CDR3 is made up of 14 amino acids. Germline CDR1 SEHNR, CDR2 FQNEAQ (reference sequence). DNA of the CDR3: TGTGCCAGCAGCGGGGCAGGGGGCTTAGATACGCAGTATTTT. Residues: CASSGAGGLDTQYF.

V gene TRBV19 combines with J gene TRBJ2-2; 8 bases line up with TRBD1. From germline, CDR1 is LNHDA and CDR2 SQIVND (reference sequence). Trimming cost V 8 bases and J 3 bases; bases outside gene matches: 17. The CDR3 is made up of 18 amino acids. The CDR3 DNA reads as TGTGCCAGTTCCCGTCCCCACAGGGGGGTATATTACACCGGGGAGCTGTTTTTT. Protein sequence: CASSRPHRGVYYTGELFF.

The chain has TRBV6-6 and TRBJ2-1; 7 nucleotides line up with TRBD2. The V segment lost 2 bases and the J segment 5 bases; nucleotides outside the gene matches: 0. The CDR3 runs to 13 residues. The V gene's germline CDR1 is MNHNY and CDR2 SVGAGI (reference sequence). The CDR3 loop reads CASSYGTNNEQFF. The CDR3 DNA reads TGTGCCAGCAGTTACGGGACTAACAATGAGCAGTTCTTC.

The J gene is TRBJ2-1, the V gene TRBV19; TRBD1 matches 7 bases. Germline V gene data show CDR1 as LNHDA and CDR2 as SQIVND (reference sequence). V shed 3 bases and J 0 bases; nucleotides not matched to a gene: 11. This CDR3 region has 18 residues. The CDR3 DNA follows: TGTGCCAGTAGTATTGGGGTAGGGACAGAGAGCTCCTACAATGAGCAGTTCTTC. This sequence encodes CASSIGVGTESSYNEQFF. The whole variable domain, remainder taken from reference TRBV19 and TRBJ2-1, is DGGITQSPKYLFRKEGQNVTLSCEQNLNHDAMYWYRQDPGQGLRLIYYSQIVNDFQKGDIAEGYSVSREKKESFPLTVTSAQKNPTAFYLCASSIGVGTESSYNEQFFGPGTRLTVL.

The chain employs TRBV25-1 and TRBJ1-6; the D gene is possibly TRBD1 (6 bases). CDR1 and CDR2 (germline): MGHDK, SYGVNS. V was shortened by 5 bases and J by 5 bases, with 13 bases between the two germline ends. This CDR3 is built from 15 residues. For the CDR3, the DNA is TGTGCCAGCAGTAAAGACAGGCCCCATAATTCACCCCTCCACTTT. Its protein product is CASSKDRPHNSPLHF.

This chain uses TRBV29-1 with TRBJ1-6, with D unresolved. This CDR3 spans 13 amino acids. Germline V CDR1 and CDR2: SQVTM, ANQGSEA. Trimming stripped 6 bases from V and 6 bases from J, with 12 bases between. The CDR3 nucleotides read TGCAGCGTAGCTCGAGACTCTAATTCACCCCTCCACTTT. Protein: CSVARDSNSPLHF.

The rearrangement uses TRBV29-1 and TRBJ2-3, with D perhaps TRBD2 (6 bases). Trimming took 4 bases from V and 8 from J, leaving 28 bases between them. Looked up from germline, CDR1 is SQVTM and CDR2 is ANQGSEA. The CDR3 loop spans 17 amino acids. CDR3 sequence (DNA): TGCAGCGTTGCCATAAACTTTGGGGACTTAAGTCGTAGTACGCAGTATTTT. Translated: CSVAINFGDLSRSTQYF.

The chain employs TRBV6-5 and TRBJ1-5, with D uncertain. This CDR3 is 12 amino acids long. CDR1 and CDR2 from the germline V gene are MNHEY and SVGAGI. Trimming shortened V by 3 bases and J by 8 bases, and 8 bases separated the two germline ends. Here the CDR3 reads CASSYNQEPQHF. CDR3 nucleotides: TGTGCCAGCAGTTATAATCAGGAGCCCCAGCATTTT.

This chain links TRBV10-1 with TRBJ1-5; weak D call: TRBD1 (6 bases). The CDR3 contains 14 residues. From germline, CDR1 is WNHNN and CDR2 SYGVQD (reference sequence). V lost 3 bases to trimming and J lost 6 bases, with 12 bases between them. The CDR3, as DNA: TGCGCCAGCAGTGACGGGACATCGGGTCAGCCCCAGCATTTT. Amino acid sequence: CASSDGTSGQPQHF.

CDR3 amino acids: CASSQGTGGFYGYTF. In DNA, the CDR3 is TGCGCCAGCAGCCAAGGGACAGGGGGGTTCTATGGCTACACCTTC. V is TRBV4-1 and J is TRBJ1-2, with 10 bases matching TRBD1. V shed 1 base, J shed 4 bases, and the junction held 3 bases outside the gene matches. From germline, CDR1 is MGHRA and CDR2 YSYEKL. This CDR3 has 15 amino acids.

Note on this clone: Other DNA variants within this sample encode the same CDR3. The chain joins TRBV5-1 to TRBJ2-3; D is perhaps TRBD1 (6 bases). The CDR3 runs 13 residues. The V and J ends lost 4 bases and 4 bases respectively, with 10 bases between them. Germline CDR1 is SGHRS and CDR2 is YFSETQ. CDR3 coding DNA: TGCGCCAGCAGCCCAGCAGGGGCAGATACGCAGTATTTT. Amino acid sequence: CASSPAGADTQYF.